One and the same sample provided the 22 T cell receptor beta chains below, sequenced in a study of T cell clones after liver transplantation. Clones were read by immunoSEQ multiplex PCR, and TCRdb kept only the in-frame ones, dropping some. The repertoire holds fewer than 85,000 clones, with approximately 87% as singletons. This material consisted of CD4+ T cells from blood, taken at the 22-month timepoint. These receptors all come from a human patient who received a liver transplant. Some T cells here may be from the graft donor.

The chain couples TRBV9 to TRBJ2-7, with a weak D call TRBD1 (6 bases). Germline CDR1 is SGDLS and CDR2 is YYNGEE. The germline V and J ends were trimmed by 0 bases and 2 bases, with 6 bases remaining between them. CDR3 length equals 13 residues. CDR3 region: CASSVGTAYEQYF. The CDR3 DNA sequence: TGTGCCAGCAGCGTAGGGACAGCCTACGAGCAGTACTTC.

CDR3 in DNA: TGTGCCAGCAGTGAGACAGGACGCGCACAGCCCCAGCATTTT. Its protein is CASSETGRAQPQHF. The chain recombines TRBV6-1 with TRBJ1-5, with D perhaps matching TRBD1 (6 bases). Germline CDR1 and CDR2: MNHNS and SASEGT. The CDR3 spans 14 residues. The ends were cut back, 3 bases at V and 7 bases at J, with 13 bases in the middle.

J is TRBJ2-7 and V is TRBV5-1; D unresolved. Germline values: CDR1 SGHRS, CDR2 YFSETQ. CDR3 length: 14 residues. V was cut by 0 bases and J by 1 base, with 8 bases left in between. The CDR3 DNA is TGCGCCAGCAGCTTGGCAGGTCTATCCTACGAGCAGTACTTC. This translates into CASSLAGLSYEQYF. Supplemented by reference TRBV5-1 and TRBJ2-7, the full variable domain reads KAGVTQTPRYLIKTRGQQVTLSCSPISGHRSVSWYQQTPGQGLQFLFEYFSETQRNKGNFPGRFSGRQFSNSRSEMNVSTLELGDSALYLCASSLAGLSYEQYFGPGTRLTVT.

The rearrangement uses TRBV18 and TRBJ2-5; TRBD1 matches 8 bases. CDR3 length equals 18 residues. With 3 bases clipped from V and 2 bases from J, the junction kept 14 bases outside the gene matches. Germline V gene data show CDR1 as KGHSH and CDR2 as LQKENI. CDR3 residues: CASSPTGTGFFGQETQYF. The DNA for the CDR3 is TGTGCCAGCTCACCGACCGGGACAGGCTTTTTTGGACAAGAGACCCAGTACTTC.

This clone was seen just once. V gene TRBV28 combines with J gene TRBJ2-7, with D possibly being TRBD1 (6 bases). The CDR3 contains 13 residues. V lost 3 bases and J 5 bases, leaving 11 bases between the germline ends. Germline V CDR1 and CDR2: MDHEN, SYDVKM. CDR3 in amino acids: CASSFGQQNEQYF. Written as DNA, the CDR3 is TGTGCCAGCAGTTTCGGACAGCAAAACGAGCAGTACTTC.

The chain is built from TRBV2 and TRBJ1-5; D ambiguous. The V gene lost 5 bases and the J gene lost 2 bases, with 10 bases spanning the gap. Germline V CDR1 and CDR2: SNHLY, FYNNEI. The CDR3 extends over 14 amino acids. CDR3 DNA sequence: TGTGCCAGCAGTTTTTTAACCCGCAATCAGCCCCAGCATTTT. It is translated as CASSFLTRNQPQHF.

The chain employs TRBV4-3 and TRBJ1-2; a weak D match, TRBD1 (6 bases). Germline CDR1 is LGHNA and CDR2 is YSLEER. V was pared by 0 bases and J by 4 bases, with 12 bases between. This CDR3 region has 15 residues. CDR3 coding DNA: TGCGCCAGCAGCCAAGAGGTTTTGGGGGCCTATGGCTACACCTTC. Translating gives CASSQEVLGAYGYTF.

The rearrangement links TRBV7-2 to TRBJ1-3; D uncertain. Germline CDR1 reads SGHTA; CDR2 reads FQGNSA. This CDR3 is built from 14 residues. Trimming took 5 bases from V and 2 from J, leaving 10 bases between them. The CDR3 region has the DNA TGTGCCAGCAGCCCACGGACGGCTGGAAACACCATATATTTT. Residues: CASSPRTAGNTIYF.

V gene TRBV6-1 combines with J gene TRBJ2-1; D may be TRBD2 (5 bases). V was cut by 3 bases and J by 0 bases, with 12 bases left in between. This CDR3 contains 16 residues. Germline assignment: CDR1 MNHNS and CDR2 SASEGT. CDR3 sequence (DNA): TGTGCCAGCAGTGACACGTGGACTGTCTCCTACAATGAGCAGTTCTTC. Translated, it gives CASSDTWTVSYNEQFF.

The chain has TRBV6-1 and TRBJ2-5, with 9 bases matching TRBD1. Germline CDR1 is MNHNS and CDR2 is SASEGT. The CDR3 sequence is 15 residues long. The V segment lost 2 bases and the J segment 0 bases; nucleotides outside the gene matches: 1. CDR3 residues: CASSERQGDQETQYF. The CDR3, as DNA: TGTGCCAGCAGTGAAAGACAGGGGGACCAAGAGACCCAGTACTTC.

The J gene is TRBJ2-7, the V gene TRBV5-8; D may be TRBD1 or TRBD2 (6 bases each). The V end was cut by 1 base, the J end by 6 bases, with 17 bases between. This CDR3 is 15 amino acids long. CDR1 and CDR2 (germline): SGHTS, YDEGEE. The CDR3 protein is CASSLRGADSAEQYF. The DNA of the CDR3 is TGTGCCAGCAGCTTGAGGGGGGCTGACTCGGCCGAGCAGTACTTC. Drawing the rest from reference TRBV5-8 and TRBJ2-7, the complete variable domain is EAGVTQSPTHLIKTRGQQATLRCSPISGHTSVYWYQQALGLGLQFLLWYDEGEERNRGNFPPRFSGRQFPNYSSELNVNALELEDSALYLCASSLRGADSAEQYFGPGTRLTVT.

This clone was seen only a few times. The genes are TRBV7-2 and TRBJ2-7; 9 nucleotides line up with TRBD2. The CDR3 contains 16 residues. V gave up 1 base and J gave up 3 bases; unmatched junction bases: 7. CDR1 and CDR2 from the germline V gene are SGHTA and FQGNSA. CDR3 amino acids: CASSLGLAGMDYEQYF. CDR3 DNA: TGTGCCAGCAGCTTAGGGCTAGCGGGGATGGACTACGAGCAGTACTTC.

The gene calls are TRBV7-7 and TRBJ2-1, with D tentatively TRBD1 (6 bases). The CDR3 has 14 amino acids. Germline V CDR1 and CDR2: SSHAT, FNYEAQ (reference sequence). V lost 1 base and J 7 bases, leaving 11 bases between the germline ends. CDR3 residues: CASSLGRGSNEQFF. The CDR3 bases are TGTGCCAGCAGCTTAGGCAGGGGATCTAATGAGCAGTTCTTC.

The CDR3 DNA reads TGCAGCGTTGAACCTATCTGGGGAGGGAAACTGTTTTTT. This translates into CSVEPIWGGKLFF. This chain links TRBV29-1 with TRBJ1-4; D is unclear. Looked up from germline, CDR1 is SQVTM and CDR2 is ANQGSEA. V gave up 2 bases and J gave up 11 bases, with 15 bases separating them. This CDR3 spans 13 amino acids.

The chain carries TRBV9 and TRBJ1-2; D unresolved. Trimming shortened V by 3 bases and J by 6 bases, and 12 bases separated the two germline ends. Germline V CDR1 and CDR2: SGDLS, YYNGEE. The CDR3 extends over 13 amino acids. CDR3 sequence reads: CASSATSSNGYTF. CDR3 in DNA: TGTGCCAGCAGCGCGACTTCCAGTAATGGCTACACCTTC.

The CDR3: CASSLAPAQGETQYF. The CDR3 bases are TGTGCCAGCAGCTTAGCTCCGGCGCAGGGAGAGACCCAGTACTTC. V and J are TRBV7-2 and TRBJ2-5, with a tentative D call TRBD1 (5 bases). V was shortened by 0 bases and J by 4 bases, with 12 bases between the two germline ends. Germline lookup yields CDR1 SGHTA and CDR2 FQGNSA. The CDR3 extends over 15 amino acids.

The chain links TRBV5-8 to TRBJ2-1, with 9 bases fitting TRBD2. The length of the CDR3 is 15 residues. CDR1 is SGHTS and CDR2 is YDEGEE in the germline V gene. V lost 4 bases, J lost 6 bases, and 8 bases stayed unmatched. CDR3 in DNA: TGTGCCAGCAGCGCCTGGCGGGAGGGGGCCAATGAGCAGTTCTTC. Its translation is CASSAWREGANEQFF.

The chain has TRBV6-1 and TRBJ1-3, with D unresolved. Germline values: CDR1 MNHNS, CDR2 SASEGT. This CDR3 is built from 13 residues. V dropped 5 bases and J dropped 6 bases, with 11 bases sitting between them. The CDR3 protein is CASSLRRENTIYF. The DNA of the CDR3 is TGTGCCAGCAGTTTGCGGAGAGAAAACACCATATATTTT.

The rearrangement uses TRBV5-6 and TRBJ2-3; TRBD2 matches at 9 bases. V gave up 4 bases and J gave up 0 bases; unmatched junction bases: 6. The CDR3 sequence is 16 residues long. CDR1 SGHDT and CDR2 YYEEEE come from the germline V gene. CDR3 sequence: CASSRLADTSTDTQYF. The DNA of the CDR3 is TGTGCCAGCAGCAGACTAGCGGATACTAGCACAGATACGCAGTATTTT.

This clone qualifies as medium-sized (0.01 to 0.1%). The chain recombines TRBV5-5 with TRBJ2-5; 8 bases line up with TRBD1. The CDR3 consists of 15 residues. V shed 6 bases, J shed 2 bases, and the junction held 9 bases outside the gene matches. Germline V gene data show CDR1 as SGHKS and CDR2 as YYEKEE (reference sequence). The CDR3 coding sequence is TGTGCCAGCACGCCGGGACAGGCCAGTCAAGAGACCCAGTACTTC. This encodes CASTPGQASQETQYF.

There are a few counts of this clone. The chain joins TRBV18 to TRBJ2-6; D not certain. The ends were cut back, 5 bases at V and 4 bases at J, with 12 bases in the middle. Per germline, CDR1 KGHSH and CDR2 LQKENI. The CDR3 totals 15 residues. The CDR3 here is CASSTEVVGANVLTF. The CDR3 region has the DNA TGTGCCAGCTCAACTGAGGTGGTAGGGGCCAACGTCCTGACTTTC.

This clone was seen a few times. This chain connects TRBV15 to TRBJ2-7, with 12 positions matching TRBD2. Looked up from germline, CDR1 is LNHNV and CDR2 is YYDKDF (reference sequence). The length of the CDR3 is 13 residues. V dropped 3 bases and J dropped 7; count of bases not matched to a gene: 1. CDR3 sequence reads: CATSSGLAGEQYF. CDR3 coding DNA: TGTGCCACCAGCAGCGGACTAGCGGGAGAGCAGTACTTC. Filled out from reference TRBV15 and TRBJ2-7, the complete variable domain reads DAMVIQNPRYQVTQFGKPVTLSCSQTLNHNVMYWYQQKSSQAPKLLFHYYDKDFNNEADTPDNFQSRRPNTSFCFLDIRSPGLGDTAMYLCATSSGLAGEQYFGPGTRLTVT.